The clone carrying this T cell receptor (beta chain) appeared once. Its matching antigen is unknown. The germline V gene encodes CDR1 MNHNY and CDR2 SVGAGI (reference sequence). The CDR3 consists of 13 residues. The V end was cut by 5 bases, the J end by 3 bases, with 10 bases between. The primer mix had 52 TRBV and 13 TRBJ primers. Sequenced by immunoSEQ multiplex PCR; TCRdb stores in-frame clones only, minus some. The data show some 6,100 clones, with around 87% seen just once and approximately 2% held by the top ten. This entry belongs to a study of regulatory T cells. Study findings and constraints: Compared with controls, patient regulatory T-cell samples yielded roughly tenfold fewer unique productive reads. Regulatory T cells from CD3G-deficient patients were less diverse than autologous conventional CD4+ cells and control regulatory cells.

The clonotype was recovered from a person aged 18 to 29 with CD3G deficiency. This chain links TRBV6-6 with TRBJ1-2, with D possibly TRBD1 on 5 matching bases. What was sequenced was CD4+ Tregs sorted from blood. The CDR3 sequence: CASSMGRDYGYTF. For the CDR3, the DNA is TGTGCCAGCAGTATGGGACGGGACTATGGCTACACCTTC.